This TCR beta chain was found in a study of Graves' ophthalmopathy and Graves' hyperthyroidism. Findings and caveats of the study: Blood also harbored most expanded thyroid clonotypes above 0.001 frequency. The model forecast ophthalmopathy progression, reaching around 66% sensitivity and 72% to 75% specificity.

Amplifying from RNA transcripts, the study obtained TCR beta CDR3 regions. The authors performed first-round RT-PCR with HTBI primers and then a second-round multiplex PCR. TCRdb reprocessed the multiplex PCR reads with MiXCR, giving one entry per CDR3 protein. The top ten clones hold 2.5% to 3.5% of a sample with just over 400,000 distinct CDR3 sequences, 20% to 25% of them seen once. CDR3 length: 11 amino acids. Germline V gene data show CDR1 as MNHNS and CDR2 as SASEGT. V was clipped by 6 bases and J by 5 bases, with 7 bases between them. Turning to this clonotype: Its antigen is currently unknown.

Certain patients, namely those with other autoimmune diseases, uncontrolled infections, pregnancy or lactation, were excluded. Establishment of the diagnosis relied upon clinical symptoms, serum thyroxine, TRAb, thyroid ultrasound and orbital computed tomography. The receptor's source is a woman aged 18-29 years with stable Graves' hyperthyroidism. The V gene is TRBV6-1, the J gene TRBJ2-5; no reliable D call. Sequencing was performed on peripheral blood. CDR3 bases: TGTGCCAGCAGGGTATTGGAGACCCAGTACTTC. Translated: CASRVLETQYF.